Listed here is a single T cell receptor (beta chain). The clone's antigen remains unknown. Qualities for individual bases were not recorded, and no much larger clone is one base off. The TCR beta CDR3 regions were amplified from the RNA transcripts. The first round of RT-PCR for the TCR CDR3 was performed with the HTBI primer set and the Qiagen OneStep RT-PCR kit. Libraries were constructed in a second round of multiplex PCR, after which size selection and purification were performed. Sequencing of the libraries was done on an Illumina HiSeq2000 using paired-end 100 bp reads. In the paper's pipeline: Raw data were processed with SOAPnuke, discarding reads with adapters, uncalled bases, mean Phred below 15, or no exact constant-primer or identifier match. COPE v1.2.5 was used to merge high-quality paired reads, and clonotypes were defined as unique nucleotide sequences. MiTCR v1.1 was used to align clonotypes to the IMGT TRBV, TRBD and TRBJ reference segments. Analysis was restricted to V-J combinations with a frequency above 0.0001, which covered approximately 99% of repertoires. The TCS score was defined as F50 (clonal expansion) divided by E x V (chaos), with BLOSUM62-based TCRdist calculated between CDR3 peptides within each V-J. Welch's t-statistics and random forest reduced just over 500 V-J features to roughly 13, which were used in a naive Bayes classifier (R e1071). Thyroid-blood repertoire similarity was quantified with the Morisita-Horn index. In TCRdb, the public reads were trimmed at Q25 with fastp and aligned with MiXCR, with productive beta chains retained. Each CDR3 protein appears once, grouped with its most common genes and DNA. TCRdb, rather than the study authors, made the V and J calls. For this sample the table gives 750,000 to 950,000 distinct CDR3 sequences, of which 38% were detected only once. The ten largest make up 7.5% to 9.5% of the sample.

The source of the sample is a study of T cells in Graves' hyperthyroidism and ophthalmopathy (dated by TCRdb to between 2018 and 2021). For context, the study as a whole: Peripheral blood samples were taken at initial diagnosis, before any treatment was given. TCR V-J signatures able to tell the groups apart were searched for in a discovery cohort of 100 or so patients, of whom about 40 had Graves' ophthalmopathy and around 58 had stable Graves' hyperthyroidism. Whether ophthalmopathy could be predicted prospectively was tested in an independent validation cohort made up of roughly 19 hyperthyroidism patients plus 17 patients who later progressed to ophthalmopathy. The approximately 90 discovery patients were randomly split 7:3 into training and test sets. In addition, the study compared T-cell repertoires in thyroid tissue and in blood from roughly 6 Graves' hyperthyroidism patients. Once sampling was done, hyperthyroidism patients were given methimazole at a starting dose of 30 mg daily, whereas ophthalmopathy patients were given high-dose intravenous methylprednisolone. TCR Vbeta CDR3 sequencing of 135 peripheral blood samples (43 ophthalmopathy, about 80 hyperthyroidism and approximately 17 progressor patients) is reported in the paper. The full study reports these points: During validation, the model predicted progression to ophthalmopathy a median of roughly 7.1 months ahead of onset, with around 65% sensitivity and 72.22% specificity. Sample size was not statistically predetermined, and investigators were not blinded to group allocation. Most expanded thyroid clonotypes (frequency above 0.001) were also detected in blood, suggesting blood repertoires may reflect thyroid immune responses. Ophthalmopathy was separated from stable hyperthyroidism by a 13 V-J signature model, with around 90% sensitivity and roughly 81% specificity obtained in cross-validation and 80%/75% obtained in testing.

Stable Graves' hyperthyroidism was defined as no progression to ophthalmopathy during 18 months of follow-up. The hyperthyroidism patients were between 18 and 65 years old and newly diagnosed, with a disease duration of less than 2 months. The study excluded patients with uncontrolled infections, other autoimmune diseases, pregnancy or lactation. Clinical symptoms, serum thyroxine and TRAb, thyroid ultrasound, and orbital computed tomography formed the basis for the diagnoses. PBMCs were isolated from about 10 ml of fresh peripheral blood by Ficoll-Paque density gradient centrifugation. Total RNA was extracted using Trizol reagent, and RNA quality was assessed on an Agilent 2100 Bioanalyzer. V is reduced by 0 bases and J by 3 bases, leaving a spacing of 13 bases between them. The CDR3 contains 15 residues, cysteine and phenylalanine counted. Just the 45-base CDR3 DNA is kept, in frame starting at base 1. CDR1 and CDR2 were assigned from the germline V gene as SGHRS and YFSETQ.

The receptor comes from a man aged 18 to 30 with Graves' hyperthyroidism. The sample consisted of blood. Recombination linked TRBV5-1 to TRBJ2-7; the D segment could be TRBD1, given 6 matching bases. The CDR3 is CASSLVGRGGYEQYF. The DNA is TGCGCCAGCAGCTTGGTGGGCAGGGGCGGCTACGAGCAGTACTTC.